The next 29 T cell receptor beta chains were all read from a single sample in a study of T cells after yellow fever vaccination. TCRdb re-called the 5' RACE reads through MiXCR, storing one row per CDR3 protein. Of about 230,000 distinct CDR3 sequences listed, more than 6.5% were seen once; the top ten hold about 0.95%. Sequenced material: CD4+ T cells sorted from PBMCs, taken on the day of the yellow fever booster vaccination. These TCRs come from a man between 25 and 39 years old who received the YFV17D yellow fever vaccine.

The sample holds many counts of this clonotype. The CDR3 here is CASGATGSYNEQFF. Written as DNA, the CDR3 is TGTGCCAGCGGTGCTACAGGGTCCTACAATGAGCAGTTCTTC. The chain uses TRBV2 and TRBJ2-1; D is possibly TRBD1 (6 bases). Trimming removed 8 bases from V and 1 base from J, with 12 bases in between. The CDR3 loop spans 14 amino acids. From germline, CDR1 is SNHLY and CDR2 FYNNEI.

Only a few counts were recorded for this clonotype. V and J are TRBV12-3 or TRBV12-4 and TRBJ2-2; no definite D call. The CDR3 has 13 amino acids. V was shortened by 3 bases and J by 6 bases, with 8 bases between the two germline ends. CDR3 in DNA: TGTGCCAGCAGTTTGGGGATTGCCGGGGAGCTGTTTTTT. It yields the protein CASSLGIAGELFF.

This clonotype was seen a handful of times. V gene TRBV20-1 combines with J gene TRBJ2-1; D remains ambiguous. The germline gives CDR1 DFQATT, CDR2 SNEGSKA (reference sequence). V shed 7 bases and J shed 7 bases, with 14 bases lying between them. The CDR3 extends over 12 amino acids. The CDR3 DNA follows: TGCAGTGTTATGGACGGGCCGAATGAGCAGTTCTTC. Its translation is CSVMDGPNEQFF.

A few counts support this clonotype. The chain is built from TRBV5-5 and TRBJ2-3; 9 bases line up with TRBD1. V lost 4 bases, J lost 0 bases, and 9 bases stayed unmatched. This CDR3 has 17 residues. The germline V gene encodes CDR1 SGHKS and CDR2 YYEKEE (reference sequence). The CDR3 region is CASSPAGTGSSTDTQYF. CDR3 in DNA: TGTGCCAGCAGCCCCGCGGGGACAGGGTCTAGCACAGATACGCAGTATTTT. The whole variable domain, remainder taken from reference TRBV5-5 and TRBJ2-3, is DAGVTQSPTHLIKTRGQQVTLRCSPISGHKSVSWYQQVLGQGPQFIFQYYEKEERGRGNFPDRFSARQFPNYSSELNVNALLLGDSALYLCASSPAGTGSSTDTQYFGPGTRLTVL.

This clonotype was found many times. The J gene is TRBJ2-7, the V gene TRBV29-1; a weak D match, TRBD2 (5 bases). Germline lookup yields CDR1 SQVTM and CDR2 ANQGSEA. The CDR3 contains 12 residues. V dropped 6 bases and J dropped 5 bases, with 14 bases sitting between them. CDR3 in amino acids: CSVGASGNEQYF. CDR3 sequence (DNA): TGCAGCGTGGGAGCCTCCGGCAACGAGCAGTACTTC.

This clonotype turned up a few times. The CDR3 here is CSARAPDSALMETQYF. CDR3 coding DNA: TGCAGTGCCCGCGCCCCCGACAGTGCTCTTATGGAGACCCAGTACTTC. The genes are TRBV20-1 and TRBJ2-5, with D maybe TRBD1 (5 bases). V shed 6 bases and J shed 5 bases, with 25 bases lying between them. The CDR3 length is 16 residues. The germline gives CDR1 DFQATT, CDR2 SNEGSKA (reference sequence).

This chain joins TRBV5-1 and TRBJ2-2; 9 positions match TRBD2. CDR1 SGHRS and CDR2 YFSETQ come from the germline V gene. V gave up 9 bases and J gave up 2 bases; unmatched junction bases: 5. This CDR3 has 14 residues. CDR3 DNA sequence: TGCGCCACCTCGACTAGCGGTAACACCGGGGAGCTGTTTTTT. Translated: CATSTSGNTGELFF.

The chain recombines TRBV7-2 with TRBJ2-7; 7 bases agree with TRBD2. This CDR3 region has 15 residues. The germline gives CDR1 SGHTA, CDR2 FQGNSA. The ends lost 0 bases at V and 6 bases at J; junction bases unmatched: 8. The DNA of the CDR3 is TGTGCCAGCAGCTTAGCGCAGGGACTACCCCCCGAGCAGTACTTC. As protein: CASSLAQGLPPEQYF.

In this sample, this clonotype turned up a few times. V and J are TRBV12-3 or TRBV12-4 and TRBJ2-1, with D unresolved. The CDR3 has 11 amino acids. The ends were cut back, 6 bases at V and 9 bases at J, with 9 bases in the middle. The CDR3 reads CASSRNGEQFF. In DNA form, the CDR3 reads TGTGCCAGCAGCCGAAACGGTGAGCAGTTCTTC.

This rearrangement joins TRBV24-1 to TRBJ2-3; possible D gene TRBD1, 6 bases. CDR1 and CDR2 from the germline V gene are KGHDR and SFDVKD. CDR3 length: 16 residues. V was trimmed by 4 bases and J by 4 bases, leaving 17 bases between them. CDR3 nucleotide sequence: TGTGCCACCAGTGACCCTGGGGGCCGGGGCCCAGATACGCAGTATTTT. Amino acid sequence: CATSDPGGRGPDTQYF.

The V and J genes are TRBV7-8 and TRBJ2-3; D is possibly TRBD1 (6 bases). The CDR3 consists of 16 residues. Germline values: CDR1 SGHVS, CDR2 FQNEAQ. Trimming took 3 bases from V and 3 from J, leaving 16 bases between them. CDR3 residues: CASSFGARGGTDTQYF. In nucleotides, the CDR3 is TGTGCCAGCAGCTTCGGTGCCAGGGGTGGGACAGATACGCAGTATTTT.

J is TRBJ1-5 and V is TRBV5-5; TRBD1 is a possible D gene (5 bases). The CDR3 length is 17 residues. Germline CDR1 and CDR2: SGHKS and YYEKEE (reference sequence). With 4 bases removed from V and 0 bases from J, the gap between germline ends came to 17 bases. The DNA for the CDR3 is TGTGCCAGCAGCAGGATGGCGGGGCCCTATAGCAATCAGCCCCAGCATTTT. It is translated as CASSRMAGPYSNQPQHF.

This clonotype has only a few counts. The chain carries TRBV20-1 and TRBJ2-2, with TRBD2 matching 8 bases. Germline V gives CDR1 DFQATT, CDR2 SNEGSKA (reference sequence). The CDR3 has 15 residues. Unmatched junction bases numbered 6, after V lost 1 base and J lost 5 bases. This CDR3 is CSARGAGGLTGELFF. CDR3 bases: TGCAGTGCTAGAGGTGCGGGAGGACTAACCGGGGAGCTGTTTTTT.

This clonotype showed up many times. CDR3 nucleotide sequence: TGTGCCAGCAGTTCCAGCCGTGAGCAGTACTTC. It yields the protein CASSSSREQYF. The genes are TRBV12-3 or TRBV12-4 and TRBJ2-7; D gene uncertain. V dropped 4 bases and J dropped 7 bases, with 8 bases sitting between them. The CDR3 has 11 amino acids.

This clonotype showed up many times. The chain combines TRBV4-2 with TRBJ2-1; unclear D gene. CDR3 length: 15 residues. Germline CDR1 and CDR2: LGHNA and YNFKEQ. Deletions cut 0 bases from V and 9 bases from J, with 15 bases between. For the CDR3, the DNA is TGTGCCAGCAGCCAAGAACTGTCTAGTCCCAGTGAGCAGTTCTTC. Translation: CASSQELSSPSEQFF.

The J gene is TRBJ2-2, the V gene TRBV5-6; no clear D. This CDR3 has 16 residues. The germline gives CDR1 SGHDT, CDR2 YYEEEE. V shed 6 bases and J shed 2 bases, with 17 bases lying between them. The CDR3 nucleotides are TGTGCCAGCACCGCCGGCGTACAGCGTAACACCGGGGAGCTGTTTTTT. Amino acids: CASTAGVQRNTGELFF.

The V and J genes are TRBV7-2 and TRBJ2-7, with 9 nucleotides matching TRBD1. This CDR3 has 15 residues. Germline assignment: CDR1 SGHTA and CDR2 FQGNSA. V dropped 4 bases and J dropped 2; count of bases not matched to a gene: 6. CDR3 loop: CASSSDRGEAYEQYF. As DNA, the CDR3 is TGTGCCAGCAGCTCTGACAGGGGGGAAGCCTACGAGCAGTACTTC.

There are many counts of this clonotype. The rearrangement uses TRBV20-1 and TRBJ2-7, with 14 bases that match TRBD2. In germline, CDR1 is DFQATT, CDR2 SNEGSKA (reference sequence). This CDR3 has 17 amino acids. Trimming removed 3 bases from V and 3 bases from J; junction bases left unmatched: 10. The CDR3: CSARPGTSGRANYEQYF. The CDR3 nucleotides read TGCAGTGCTAGGCCTGGGACTAGCGGGAGAGCAAACTACGAGCAGTACTTC.

This clonotype was detected ten times or more. The V call is TRBV7-2, the J call TRBJ2-5; maybe TRBD1 (6 bases). Germline loops: CDR1 SGHTA, CDR2 FQGNSA. The CDR3 is made up of 14 amino acids. The ends were cut back, 3 bases at V and 4 bases at J, with 12 bases in the middle. The CDR3 DNA is TGTGCCAGCAGCTTGGGGACACAGTCAGAGACCCAGTACTTC. Translated: CASSLGTQSETQYF.

This clonotype was counted only a few times. V and J are TRBV5-5 and TRBJ1-2; D uncertain. Germline V lookup: CDR1 SGHKS, CDR2 YYEKEE (reference sequence). The V and J ends lost 0 bases and 6 bases respectively, with 9 bases between them. There are 13 residues in the CDR3. CDR3 nucleotides: TGTGCCAGCAGCTTGGGGCAAAGGGATGGCTACACCTTC. Translated: CASSLGQRDGYTF.

This clonotype was recorded at least ten times. The chain recombines TRBV5-1 with TRBJ2-1; the match to TRBD2 covers 15 bases. Germline V gene lookup returns CDR1 SGHRS and CDR2 YFSETQ. There are 19 residues in the CDR3. Trimming took 3 bases from V and 0 from J; bases not matched to a gene: 7. The CDR3 DNA sequence: TGCGCCAGCAGCTCACACGGGACTAGCGGGGGGAGCTCCTACAATGAGCAGTTCTTC. Protein product: CASSSHGTSGGSSYNEQFF.

The chain couples TRBV27 to TRBJ1-5; D ambiguous. Deletions cut 3 bases from V and 6 bases from J, with 12 bases between. The CDR3 length is 14 residues. CDR1 is MNHEY, CDR2 SMNVEV, per germline (reference sequence). This chain's CDR3 is CASSFAGFGQPQHF. DNA of the CDR3: TGTGCCAGCAGTTTTGCAGGTTTCGGTCAGCCCCAGCATTTT.

This clonotype was detected many times. J is TRBJ2-3 and V is TRBV30; 9 bases map to TRBD2. Germline CDR1 reads GTSNPN; CDR2 reads SVGIG (reference sequence). The CDR3 totals 14 residues. V dropped 4 bases and J dropped 0; count of bases not matched to a gene: 2. Here the CDR3 DNA reads TGTGCCTGGACTAGCGGGACTAGCACAGATACGCAGTATTTT. Residues: CAWTSGTSTDTQYF. Full variable domain (missing parts from reference TRBV30 and TRBJ2-3): SQTIHQWPATLVQPVGSPLSLECTVEGTSNPNLYWYRQAAGRGLQLLFYSVGIGQISSEVPQNLSASRPQDRQFILSSKKLLLSDSGFYLCAWTSGTSTDTQYFGPGTRLTVL.

This clonotype showed up just a few times. The V and J genes are TRBV5-4 and TRBJ2-1, with 8 bases lining up with TRBD2. V shed 5 bases, J shed 8 bases, and the junction held 6 bases outside the gene matches. Germline V gives CDR1 SGHNT, CDR2 YYREEE (reference sequence). This CDR3 has 13 residues. CDR3 nucleotides: TGTGCCAGCAGTCGTCCGGGGGGGTATGAGCAGTTCTTC. Amino acid sequence: CASSRPGGYEQFF.

This chain uses TRBV4-3 with TRBJ2-7; D is undetermined. The CDR3 is made up of 13 amino acids. CDR1 is LGHNA and CDR2 is YSLEER in the germline V gene. Trimming stripped 1 base from V and 3 bases from J, with 7 bases between. The CDR3 loop is CASSQAWGYEQYF. The DNA for the CDR3 is TGCGCCAGCAGCCAAGCGTGGGGCTACGAGCAGTACTTC.

This chain uses TRBV5-1 with TRBJ2-7; D gene unclear. Germline V lookup: CDR1 SGHRS, CDR2 YFSETQ. This CDR3 is built from 14 residues. V lost 3 bases and J lost 0, with 10 bases in between. CDR3 amino acids: CASSWALNSYEQYF. In nucleotides, the CDR3 is TGCGCCAGCAGCTGGGCCCTTAACTCCTACGAGCAGTACTTC.

The chain couples TRBV11-2 to TRBJ2-2; D not certain. CDR3 size: 13 residues. V was cut by 5 bases and J by 4 bases, with 8 bases left in between. Germline V gene lookup returns CDR1 SGHAT and CDR2 FQNNGV. In DNA, the CDR3 is TGTGCCAGCAGCCGTAGGAGCACCGGGGAGCTGTTTTTT. It yields the protein CASSRRSTGELFF.

Of note for this clonotype: At one end the junction does not follow the germline gene, possibly because of a read error. Written as DNA, the CDR3 is TGTGCTAGCAGCTCGACAGAAAATGAAAAACTGTTTTTT. This encodes CASSSTENEKLFF. The chain recombines TRBV7-7 with TRBJ1-4; weak D call: TRBD1 (5 bases). Germline CDR1 SSHAT, CDR2 FNYEAQ (reference sequence). CDR3 size: 13 residues.

This clonotype has a handful of counts. This sequence joins TRBV20-1 and TRBJ2-1; 7 nucleotides match TRBD2. Germline V CDR1 and CDR2: DFQATT, SNEGSKA (reference sequence). V shed 1 base and J 4 bases; nucleotides not matched to a gene: 7. This CDR3 contains 15 residues. This CDR3 is CSARVVGGLYNEQFF. CDR3 in DNA: TGCAGTGCTAGAGTCGTCGGGGGGTTATACAATGAGCAGTTCTTC.